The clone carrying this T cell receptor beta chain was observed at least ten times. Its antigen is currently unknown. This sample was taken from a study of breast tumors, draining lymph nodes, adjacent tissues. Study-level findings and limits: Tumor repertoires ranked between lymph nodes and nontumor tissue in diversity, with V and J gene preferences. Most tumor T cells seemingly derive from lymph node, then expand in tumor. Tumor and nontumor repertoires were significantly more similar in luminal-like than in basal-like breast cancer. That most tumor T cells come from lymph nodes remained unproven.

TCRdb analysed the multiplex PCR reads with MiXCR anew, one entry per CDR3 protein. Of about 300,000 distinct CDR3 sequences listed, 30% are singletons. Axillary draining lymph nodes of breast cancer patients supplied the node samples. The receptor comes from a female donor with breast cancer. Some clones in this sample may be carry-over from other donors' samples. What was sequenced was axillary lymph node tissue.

The CDR3 loop reads CASSRTSGTSYNEQFF. CDR3 sequence (DNA): TGTGCCAGCAGTCGGACTAGCGGAACCTCCTACAATGAGCAGTTCTTC. The chain joins TRBV12-3 or TRBV12-4 to TRBJ2-1; 10 bases line up with TRBD2. Trimming removed 5 bases from V and 0 bases from J; junction bases left unmatched: 4. CDR3 length equals 16 residues.